This paragraph reports one T cell receptor (beta chain). This clone's antigen is unknown. Within one base of it there is no much larger clone, and no base qualities were kept. From the germline V gene (reference sequence), CDR1 is GTSNPN and CDR2 is SVGIG. Including cysteine and phenylalanine, the CDR3 has 13 amino acids. Kept here is only the CDR3 DNA, which spans 39 bases and is read in frame from base 1. At the junction V is shortened by 4 bases and J by 2 bases; bases outside the gene matches: 2. The hyperthyroidism patients were 18 to 65 years old and newly diagnosed, with a disease duration of less than 2 months. Patients were excluded if they had other autoimmune diseases, uncontrolled infections, pregnancy or lactation. Clinical symptoms, serum thyroxine, TRAb, thyroid ultrasound and orbital computed tomography were used for diagnosis. Trizol reagent was used to extract the total RNA, and its quality was then checked on an Agilent 2100 Bioanalyzer.

The data stem from a study of Graves' ophthalmopathy and Graves' hyperthyroidism (dated by TCRdb to 2016 to 2019). With regard to the full study: A patient counted as having stable hyperthyroidism if there was no progression to ophthalmopathy within 18 months of follow-up. To explore V-J signatures distinguishing ophthalmopathy from hyperthyroidism, a discovery set of roughly 98 patients (about 44 ophthalmopathy, about 57 stable hyperthyroidism) was enrolled. An independent validation cohort was composed of fewer than 20 hyperthyroidism patients and around 16 patients who later progressed from hyperthyroidism to ophthalmopathy. Following sampling, methimazole starting at 30 mg daily was administered to hyperthyroidism patients, and high-dose intravenous methylprednisolone was administered to ophthalmopathy patients. In total, 135 blood samples were TCR-sequenced: approximately 42 ophthalmopathy, under 80 hyperthyroidism and approximately 17 hyperthyroidism-to-ophthalmopathy patients. The study used signatures of the TCR beta repertoire to tell Graves' ophthalmopathy apart from Graves' hyperthyroidism and to predict which patients would progress to ophthalmopathy. In roughly 6 hyperthyroidism patients, T-cell repertoires of thyroid tissue and blood were compared.

For repertoire sequencing, TCR beta CDR3 regions were amplified from RNA transcripts. The first round was an RT-PCR using HTBI primers with the Qiagen OneStep RT-PCR kit, and this first round was followed by a second-round multiplex PCR, then size selection and purification. Libraries were sequenced on an Illumina HiSeq2000 using paired-end 100 bp reads. As for how the authors treated the data: Reads were processed with SOAPnuke, discarding reads with adapters, uncalled bases, mean Phred below 15, or no exact constant-primer or identifier match. COPE v1.2.5 was used to merge high-quality paired reads. Unique nucleotide sequences were defined as clonotypes and aligned to IMGT TRB V, D and J references using MiTCR v1.1. Analysis was restricted to V-J combinations with a frequency above 0.0001, which covered 99.2% of repertoires. A TCR clonal expansion and chaos score per V-J combination was defined as the ratio of F50 clonal expansion to chaos observed in the TCRdist matrix. Welch's t-statistics and random forest were used to reduce the features to about 12 V-J combinations, which were then used as input to a naive Bayes classifier. The similarity between thyroid and blood repertoires was quantified using the Morisita-Horn index. The public reads were reprocessed in TCRdb via fastp at Q25 and MiXCR, keeping in-frame beta chains. Identical CDR3 protein sequences are pooled into one entry, listed with their most common genes and DNA. None of the V and J calls come from the authors' own analysis; TCRdb made them. The sample table records approximately 1.2 million distinct CDR3 sequences; less than 45% of these occur just once. The ten largest clones represent over 8.5% of the sample.

Overall study outcomes, separate from this receptor: In validation, the model predicted ophthalmopathy progression with nearly 71% sensitivity and about 73% specificity; some 13 predicted patients were CT-confirmed with GO in a median of approximately six months. Ophthalmopathy was separated from stable hyperthyroidism by the 13-signature model with about 85% sensitivity and about 81% specificity in cross-validation and with 80%/75% in the test set. Sample size was not predetermined statistically, and investigators were not blinded to group allocation. Most of the expanded thyroid clonotypes with a frequency above 0.001 were also detected in blood, and it was suggested that the thyroid immune response may be reflected by blood repertoires.

The sample was peripheral blood or thyroid tissue (not recorded which). The chain is made from TRBV30 and TRBJ2-5; 9 central nucleotides agree with TRBD1. The receptor's source is an adult man with Graves' hyperthyroidism. The CDR3 amino acid sequence is: CAWNRGLQETQYF. The nucleotides read TGTGCCTGGAACAGGGGGCTGCAAGAGACCCAGTACTTC.